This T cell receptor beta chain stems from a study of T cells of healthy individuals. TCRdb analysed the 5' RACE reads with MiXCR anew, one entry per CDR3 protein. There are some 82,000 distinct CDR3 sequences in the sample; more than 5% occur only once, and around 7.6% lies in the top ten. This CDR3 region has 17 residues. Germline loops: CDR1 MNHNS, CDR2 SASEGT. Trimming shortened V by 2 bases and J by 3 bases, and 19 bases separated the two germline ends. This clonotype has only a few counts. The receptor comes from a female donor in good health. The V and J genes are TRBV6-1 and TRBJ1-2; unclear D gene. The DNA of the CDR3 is TGTGCCAGCAGTGAATCAAGGGTCAGAGGCGCGGACTATGGCTACACCTTC. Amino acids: CASSESRVRGADYGYTF.